The 9 T cell receptor beta chains in this list originate from one sample, sequenced in a study of blood T cell repertoires in COVID-19. Generated by immunoSEQ multiplex PCR, the TCRdb table keeps only in-frame clones and is missing some. The sample lists tens of thousands of clones; about 82% were seen once. Sequencing was done on a sample of peripheral blood. These receptors originate from a man older than 75 with active COVID-19.

This clone showed up just once. This chain uses TRBV5-4 with TRBJ1-1, with D perhaps TRBD1 (5 bases). Germline values: CDR1 SGHNT, CDR2 YYREEE (reference sequence). CDR3 length: 12 amino acids. V shed 2 bases and J shed 7 bases, with 9 bases lying between them. CDR3 loop: CASSLDSLEAFF. The CDR3 bases are TGTGCCAGCAGCTTAGACAGCCTTGAAGCTTTCTTT.

This clone was seen a single time. The J gene is TRBJ2-3, the V gene TRBV28, with TRBD2 identical over 12 bases. The CDR3 has 15 residues. The J segment lost 5 bases and the V segment lost 10 bases, leaving 10 bases of the junction unmatched. In germline, CDR1 is MDHEN, CDR2 SYDVKM. Here the CDR3 DNA reads TGTGCCACATATGCTAGCGGGAGGGACGGAGATACGCAGTATTTT. It translates to CATYASGRDGDTQYF.

This rearrangement joins TRBV4-1 to TRBJ2-5; TRBD2 agrees at 12 bases. CDR1 is MGHRA, CDR2 YSYEKL, per germline. With 6 bases clipped from V and 5 bases from J, the junction kept 13 bases outside the gene matches. The CDR3 covers 17 residues. CDR3 in amino acids: CASSLGRLAGGPETQYF. For the CDR3, the DNA is TGCGCCAGCAGTCTTGGGCGGCTAGCGGGAGGGCCTGAGACCCAGTACTTC.

This sequence joins TRBV15 and TRBJ2-1; TRBD1 might be the D (6 bases). V gave up 2 bases and J gave up 5 bases, with 13 bases separating them. The CDR3 is made up of 15 amino acids. Per the germline V gene, CDR1 is LNHNV and CDR2 is YYDKDF (reference sequence). This CDR3 reads CATSRPEQGHNEQFF. CDR3 sequence (DNA): TGTGCCACCAGCAGACCCGAACAGGGCCACAATGAGCAGTTCTTC.

This rearrangement joins TRBV30 to TRBJ1-1; no reliable D call. The CDR3 totals 13 residues. V lost 5 bases and J 0 bases, leaving 10 bases between the germline ends. Germline loops: CDR1 GTSNPN, CDR2 SVGIG (reference sequence). The CDR3 loop reads CAWQQLMNTEAFF. The CDR3 region has the DNA TGTGCCTGGCAACAGTTGATGAACACTGAAGCTTTCTTT.

This chain joins TRBV6-2 or TRBV6-3 and TRBJ2-7; possibly TRBD2 for D (6 bases). The germline CDR1 and CDR2 sequences are MNHEY and SVGEGT. V was cut by 2 bases and J by 3 bases, with 20 bases left in between. The CDR3 runs 17 residues. The CDR3 nucleotides read TGTGCCAGCAGTTACCAGCGGCAGGAGGGTACTGACTACGAGCAGTACTTC. Protein: CASSYQRQEGTDYEQYF.

This CDR3 reads CASSASSGSFYEQFF. CDR3 nucleotides: TGTGCCAGCAGCGCCTCTAGCGGGAGCTTCTATGAGCAGTTCTTC. This chain uses TRBV9 with TRBJ2-1; 10 bases fit TRBD2. After removal of 3 bases from V and 8 bases from J, the junction contained 8 bases not matched to a gene. The germline V gene encodes CDR1 SGDLS and CDR2 YYNGEE. This CDR3 contains 15 residues.

This chain uses TRBV7-3 with TRBJ2-3, with TRBD2 identical over 11 bases. This CDR3 has 17 residues. Germline values: CDR1 SGHTA, CDR2 FQGTGA. V trimming: 5 bases; J trimming: 3 bases; junction bases outside the gene matches: 10. The CDR3: CASSHRTSGLGTDTQYF. Here the CDR3 DNA reads TGTGCCAGCAGCCACCGGACTAGCGGGTTGGGGACAGATACGCAGTATTTT.

This clone has a single count. This chain's CDR3 is CASSYTGLAGYNEQFF. For the CDR3, the DNA is TGTGCCAGCAGTTACACTGGACTAGCGGGATACAATGAGCAGTTCTTC. This rearrangement joins TRBV6-2 or TRBV6-3 to TRBJ2-1; TRBD2 matches 12 bases. The CDR3 totals 16 residues. With V trimmed by 2 bases and J by 4 bases, 3 bases remained unmatched. Germline V gene data show CDR1 as MNHEY and CDR2 as SVGEGT.